This T cell receptor beta chain was sequenced in a study of shared clonotypes between healthy human individuals (dated by TCRdb to between 2020 and 2021). Regarding the study in general: A couple of women and a few men aged 18 to 49 years were included in the cohort. Per donor, three plates each were used for CD4 naive and CD4 memory, two for CD8 naive, and one for CD8 memory. To estimate repertoire size and how much clonotypes are shared between individuals, the study performed deep sequencing of blood TCR repertoires from 4 to 6 healthy adults. Different laboratories and diverse techniques were used to prepare libraries and sequence TCR repertoires, to increase sequencing depth and limit assay-specific biases. Each donor's leukapheresis produced roughly between roughly 0.85 and 10 billion PBMCs.

Results the study describes overall, beyond this receptor: Naive subsets generally had larger estimated clonotype richness than memory subsets. Higher generation probabilities were observed for clonotypes shared by all four sorted-subset donors than for non-shared clonotypes. Sharing across a handful of donors was observed for 5% to 6.5% of naive CD4, 3% to 3.5% of naive CD8, about 2.3% of memory CD4, and roughly 0.4% of memory CD8 clonotypes. Incomplete sequencing was indicated by rarefaction of sorted-subset datasets, despite the large sequencing depth. The small number of donors limited the genetic and exposure-history diversity represented. Sampling was limited to blood, and TCR repertoires in tissue likely differ from TCR repertoires in blood. Based on pairwise subsampling, the degree of clonotype sharing among donors was expected to be affected by sequencing depth.

CDR1 LNHNV and CDR2 YYDKDF are derived from the germline V gene (reference sequence). Inclusive of the bounding cysteine and phenylalanine, the CDR3 is 14 residues long. Kept here is only the CDR3 DNA, which spans 42 bases and is read in frame from base 1. V and J are truncated by 1 base and 8 bases respectively, leaving an intervening sequence of 11 bases. This clone was detected a few times. Which antigen it targets is not known. Per-nucleotide qualities are absent, and no much larger clonotype sits a single base away. Using the deep immunoSEQ assay, TCR CDR3 regions were amplified from genomic DNA by multiplex PCR. Genomic DNA extracted from each cell subset was distributed evenly over all wells of several immunoSEQ 96-well plates, and each plate served as one replicate. For sorted subsets, 150 to 250 ng of genomic DNA, equivalent to 25,000 to 35,000 T cell genomes, went into each replicate PCR. Purified libraries were measured with a Qubit 3.0 fluorometer, size-checked on a Bioanalyzer 2100, and measured again with the KAPA Library Quantification kit. Every immunoSEQ 96-well plate was sequenced on a separate single-read 150-cycle Illumina NextSeq 550 flow cell. As for how the authors treated the data: Because the immunoSEQ output held only junctional sequences and lacked quality scores, the filtering could not match the filtering applied to full-length reads. To assign V/J genes and CDR3, sequences were annotated against IMGT germline references using PyIR, a Python wrapper for IgBLAST v1.9. Any read was removed if the V/J assignment was weak (E-value above 1e-6), the CDR3 was missing, or the read contained stop codons, out-of-frame junctions, or ambiguous translated residues. A V3J clonotype was defined by an identical inferred V gene, J gene, and CDR3 amino acid sequence. Percentage overlap between repertoires was computed as shared unique clonotypes divided by the size of the smaller repertoire. RTK rarefaction, the Chao1 estimator, and Recon v2.1 estimates of unobserved clonotypes were used to assess repertoire richness. For all TCRbeta clonotypes obtained by the gDNA method from a handful of donors, generation probabilities were computed with OLGA. This immuneACCESS table, as held by TCRdb, lists in-frame sequences with V and J called but not all clones. Of the missing ones, under half trace to an unresolved V gene in checked studies; the others have no known cause. V, J and clone size are taken as reported in that table, and D and trimming were inferred from the DNA itself. The sample yields about 1 million clones; 65% to 75% were counted once. Approximately 1.5% of the sample comes from the top ten.

The donors were healthy, HIV-negative adults with no recently reported acute infections or vaccinations. All donors were Caucasian adults living in Nashville, Tennessee, USA. CD4+ T cells were enriched by magnetic negative selection; naive cells were then positively selected on CD45RA, and the negative fraction formed the memory subset. After blood collection by leukapheresis, PBMCs were isolated using Ficoll-Histopaque density gradient centrifugation and then cryopreserved in the vapor phase of liquid nitrogen. Analytical flow cytometry was used to check the purity and quantity of every magnetically sorted T cell population. Genomic DNA was isolated from each sorted fraction and quantified by UV absorbance on a Nanodrop 2000c.

The source material was memory CD4+ T cells sorted from blood. Read against the paper, the sample's cell subset or site label means: CD45RA-negative fraction. The sequence was collected from a man in his late teens or twenties in good health. Rearrangement joined TRBV15 to TRBJ1-4; the D segment cannot be called with confidence. The CDR3 loop reads CATSRGQAYEKLFF. The nucleotide sequence reads as follows: TGTGCCACCAGCAGAGGTCAGGCCTACGAAAAACTGTTTTTT.